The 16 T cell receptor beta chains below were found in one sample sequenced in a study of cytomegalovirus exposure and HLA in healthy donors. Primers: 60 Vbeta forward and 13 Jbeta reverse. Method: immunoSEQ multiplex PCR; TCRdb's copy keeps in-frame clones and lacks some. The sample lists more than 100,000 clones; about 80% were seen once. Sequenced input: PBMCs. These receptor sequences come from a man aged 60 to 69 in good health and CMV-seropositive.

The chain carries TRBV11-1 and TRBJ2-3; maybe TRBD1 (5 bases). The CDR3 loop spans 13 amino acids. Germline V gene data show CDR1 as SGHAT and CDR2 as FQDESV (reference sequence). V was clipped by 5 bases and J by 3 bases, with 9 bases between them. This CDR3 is CASSPDRTDTQYF. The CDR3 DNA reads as TGTGCCAGCAGCCCCGACAGAACAGATACGCAGTATTTT.

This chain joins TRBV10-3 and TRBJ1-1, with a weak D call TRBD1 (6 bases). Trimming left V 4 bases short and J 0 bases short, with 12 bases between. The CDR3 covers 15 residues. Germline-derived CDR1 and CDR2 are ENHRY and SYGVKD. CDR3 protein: CAISGEGVMNTEAFF. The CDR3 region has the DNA TGTGCCATCAGTGGGGAGGGGGTCATGAACACTGAAGCTTTCTTT.

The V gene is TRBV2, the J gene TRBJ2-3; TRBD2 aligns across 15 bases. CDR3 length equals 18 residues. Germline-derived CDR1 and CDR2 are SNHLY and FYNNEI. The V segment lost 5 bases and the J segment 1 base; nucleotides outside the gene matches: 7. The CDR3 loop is CASSYPGLAGGRTDTQYF. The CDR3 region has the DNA TGTGCCAGCAGTTATCCGGGACTAGCGGGAGGCCGCACAGATACGCAGTATTTT.

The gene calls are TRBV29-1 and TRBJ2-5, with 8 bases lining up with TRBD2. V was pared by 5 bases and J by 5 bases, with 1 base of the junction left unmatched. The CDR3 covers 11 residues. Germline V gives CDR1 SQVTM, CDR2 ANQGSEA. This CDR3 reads CSVRGGETQYF. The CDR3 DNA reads TGCAGCGTTCGGGGGGGGGAGACCCAGTACTTC.

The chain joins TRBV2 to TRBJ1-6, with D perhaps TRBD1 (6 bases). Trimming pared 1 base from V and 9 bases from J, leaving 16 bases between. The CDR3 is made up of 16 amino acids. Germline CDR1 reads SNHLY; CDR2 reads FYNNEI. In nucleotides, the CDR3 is TGTGCCAGCAGTGAAGAGTTAACAGGGCTCGGTTCACCCCTCCACTTT. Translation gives CASSEELTGLGSPLHF.

The CDR3 is CASSGSTGGDRPQHF. The CDR3 coding sequence is TGTGCCAGCAGTGGTTCTACAGGTGGAGATCGGCCCCAGCATTTT. This rearrangement joins TRBV6-1 to TRBJ1-5, with D possibly TRBD1 on 5 matching bases. CDR1 MNHNS and CDR2 SASEGT come from the germline V gene. Trimming stripped 4 bases from V and 9 bases from J, with 19 bases between. This CDR3 has 15 residues.

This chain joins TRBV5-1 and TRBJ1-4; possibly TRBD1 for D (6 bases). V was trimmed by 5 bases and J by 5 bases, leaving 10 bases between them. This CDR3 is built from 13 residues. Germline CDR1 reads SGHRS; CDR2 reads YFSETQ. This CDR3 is CASRAGENEKLFF. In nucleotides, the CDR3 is TGCGCCAGCAGGGCAGGGGAGAATGAAAAACTGTTTTTT.

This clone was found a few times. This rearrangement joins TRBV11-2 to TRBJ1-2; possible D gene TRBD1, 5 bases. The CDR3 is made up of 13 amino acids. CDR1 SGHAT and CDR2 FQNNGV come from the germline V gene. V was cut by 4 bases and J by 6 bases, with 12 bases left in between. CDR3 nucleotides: TGTGCCAGCAGCTCCTACAGGAGGGATGGCTACACCTTC. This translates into CASSSYRRDGYTF.

The CDR3 DNA reads TGTGCCAGCAGCGTAGGGTCCGGGTTGGACCAAGAGACCCAGTACTTC. Its protein is CASSVGSGLDQETQYF. V and J are TRBV9 and TRBJ2-5; D is ambiguous. V lost 0 bases and J 0 bases, leaving 12 bases between the germline ends. The CDR3 has 16 amino acids. Germline V gene sequence: CDR1 SGDLS, CDR2 YYNGEE.

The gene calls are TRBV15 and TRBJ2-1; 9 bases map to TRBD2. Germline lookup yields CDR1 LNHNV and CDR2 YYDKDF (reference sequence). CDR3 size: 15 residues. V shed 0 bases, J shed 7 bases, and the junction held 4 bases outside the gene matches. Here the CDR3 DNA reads TGTGCCACCAGCAGAGATAAGGGACTAGCAAATGAGCAGTTCTTC. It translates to CATSRDKGLANEQFF.

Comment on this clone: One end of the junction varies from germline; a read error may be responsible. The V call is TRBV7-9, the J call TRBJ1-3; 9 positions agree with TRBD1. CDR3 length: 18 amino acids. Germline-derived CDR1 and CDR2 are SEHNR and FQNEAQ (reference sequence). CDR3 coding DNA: TGTTCCAGCAGCATACCCGTAGGTGGGACAGGGTTTGGAAACACCATATATTTT. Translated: CSSSIPVGGTGFGNTIYF.

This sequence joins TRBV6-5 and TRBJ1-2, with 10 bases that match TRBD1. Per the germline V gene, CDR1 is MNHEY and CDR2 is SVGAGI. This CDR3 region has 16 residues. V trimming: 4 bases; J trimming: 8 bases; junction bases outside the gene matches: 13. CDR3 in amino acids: CASSSQTGGQQGGYTF. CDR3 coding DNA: TGTGCCAGCAGTTCCCAGACAGGGGGCCAGCAGGGCGGCTACACCTTC.

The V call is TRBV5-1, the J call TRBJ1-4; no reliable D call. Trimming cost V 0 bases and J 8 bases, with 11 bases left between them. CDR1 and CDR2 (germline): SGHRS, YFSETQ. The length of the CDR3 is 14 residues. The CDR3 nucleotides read TGCGCCAGCAGCTTGGGGACTCGGGAGGAAAAACTGTTTTTT. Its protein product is CASSLGTREEKLFF.

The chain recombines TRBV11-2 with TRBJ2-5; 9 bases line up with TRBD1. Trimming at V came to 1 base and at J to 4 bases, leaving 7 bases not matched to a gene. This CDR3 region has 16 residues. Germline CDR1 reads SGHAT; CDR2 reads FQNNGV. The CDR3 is CASSLVGTGLSETQYF. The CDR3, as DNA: TGTGCCAGCAGCTTAGTAGGGACAGGGTTATCAGAGACCCAGTACTTC.

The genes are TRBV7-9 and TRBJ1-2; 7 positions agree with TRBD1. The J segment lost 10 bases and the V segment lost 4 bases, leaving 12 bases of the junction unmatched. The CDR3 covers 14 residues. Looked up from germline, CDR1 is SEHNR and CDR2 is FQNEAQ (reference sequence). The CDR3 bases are TGTGCCAGCAGCTCCGGGACAGCCACGGCTGTCTACACCTTC. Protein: CASSSGTATAVYTF.

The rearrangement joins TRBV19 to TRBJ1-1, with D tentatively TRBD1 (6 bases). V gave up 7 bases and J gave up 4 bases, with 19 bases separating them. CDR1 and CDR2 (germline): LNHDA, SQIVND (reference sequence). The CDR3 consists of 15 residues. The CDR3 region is CASTEGGGWGTEAFF. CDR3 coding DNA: TGTGCCAGTACCGAAGGGGGGGGTTGGGGCACTGAAGCTTTCTTT. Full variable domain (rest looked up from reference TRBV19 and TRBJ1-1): DGGITQSPKYLFRKEGQNVTLSCEQNLNHDAMYWYRQDPGQGLRLIYYSQIVNDFQKGDIAEGYSVSREKKESFPLTVTSAQKNPTAFYLCASTEGGGWGTEAFFGQGTRLTVV.